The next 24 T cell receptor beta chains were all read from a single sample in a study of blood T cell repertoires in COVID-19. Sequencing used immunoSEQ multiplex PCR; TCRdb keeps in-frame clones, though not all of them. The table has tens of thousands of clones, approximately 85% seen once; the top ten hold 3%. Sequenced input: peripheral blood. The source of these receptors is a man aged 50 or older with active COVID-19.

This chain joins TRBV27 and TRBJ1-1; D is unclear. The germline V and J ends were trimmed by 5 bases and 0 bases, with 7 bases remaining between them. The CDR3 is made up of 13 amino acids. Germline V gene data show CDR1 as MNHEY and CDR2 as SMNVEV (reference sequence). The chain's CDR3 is CASSAQLNTEAFF. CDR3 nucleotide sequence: TGTGCCAGCAGTGCACAGCTGAACACTGAAGCTTTCTTT.

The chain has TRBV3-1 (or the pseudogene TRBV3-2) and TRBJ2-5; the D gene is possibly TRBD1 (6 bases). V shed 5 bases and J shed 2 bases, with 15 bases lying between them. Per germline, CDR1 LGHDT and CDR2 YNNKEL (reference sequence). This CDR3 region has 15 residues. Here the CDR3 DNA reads TGTGCCAGCAGCTTAAGAACCCAGGGGCAAGAGACCCAGTACTTC. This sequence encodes CASSLRTQGQETQYF.

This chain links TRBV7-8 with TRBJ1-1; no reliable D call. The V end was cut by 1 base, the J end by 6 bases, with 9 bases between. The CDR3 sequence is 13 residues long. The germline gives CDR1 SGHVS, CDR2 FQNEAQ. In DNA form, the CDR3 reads TGTGCCAGCAGCTTAGACCCAACAGCTGAAGCTTTCTTT. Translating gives CASSLDPTAEAFF.

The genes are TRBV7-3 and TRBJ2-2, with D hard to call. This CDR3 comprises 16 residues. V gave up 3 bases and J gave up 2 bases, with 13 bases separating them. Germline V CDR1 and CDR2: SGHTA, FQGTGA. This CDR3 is CASSFNPGSNTGELFF. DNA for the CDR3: TGTGCCAGCAGCTTCAACCCCGGGTCAAACACCGGGGAGCTGTTTTTT.

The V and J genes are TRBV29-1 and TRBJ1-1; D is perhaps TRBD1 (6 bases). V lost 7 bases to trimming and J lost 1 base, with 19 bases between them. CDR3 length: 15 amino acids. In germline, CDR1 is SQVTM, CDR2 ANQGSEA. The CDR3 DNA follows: TGCAGCGGCAGAAGATCCGGGACAACGAACACTGAAGCTTTCTTT. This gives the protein CSGRRSGTTNTEAFF.

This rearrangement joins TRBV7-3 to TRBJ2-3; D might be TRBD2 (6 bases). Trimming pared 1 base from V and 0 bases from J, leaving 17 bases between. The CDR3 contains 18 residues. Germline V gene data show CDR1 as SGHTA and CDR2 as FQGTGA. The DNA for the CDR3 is TGTGCCAGCAGCTTAAAGCAGGCGGCTAGCGCTAGCACAGATACGCAGTATTTT. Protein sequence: CASSLKQAASASTDTQYF.

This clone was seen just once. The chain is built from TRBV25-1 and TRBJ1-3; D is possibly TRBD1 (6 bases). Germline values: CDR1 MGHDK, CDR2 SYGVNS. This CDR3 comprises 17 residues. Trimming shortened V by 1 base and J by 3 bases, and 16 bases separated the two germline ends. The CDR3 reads CASSELAGAAVGNTIYF. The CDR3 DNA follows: TGTGCCAGCAGTGAATTAGCAGGGGCCGCCGTTGGAAACACCATATATTTT.

The CDR3 nucleotides are TGTGCCAGCAGTTACTTAAGACTAGCGGGGCGGGGCACAGATACGCAGTATTTT. Encoded protein: CASSYLRLAGRGTDTQYF. The chain is built from TRBV6-2 or TRBV6-3 and TRBJ2-3, with 11 positions matching TRBD2. Germline CDR1 and CDR2: MNHEY and SVGEGT. With 1 base clipped from V and 1 base from J, the junction kept 7 bases outside the gene matches. The CDR3 runs 18 residues.

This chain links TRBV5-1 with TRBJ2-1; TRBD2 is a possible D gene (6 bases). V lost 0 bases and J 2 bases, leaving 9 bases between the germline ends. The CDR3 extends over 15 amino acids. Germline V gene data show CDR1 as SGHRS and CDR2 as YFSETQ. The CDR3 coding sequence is TGCGCCAGCAGCTTGGTGGGAGGTGCCTACAATGAGCAGTTCTTC. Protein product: CASSLVGGAYNEQFF.

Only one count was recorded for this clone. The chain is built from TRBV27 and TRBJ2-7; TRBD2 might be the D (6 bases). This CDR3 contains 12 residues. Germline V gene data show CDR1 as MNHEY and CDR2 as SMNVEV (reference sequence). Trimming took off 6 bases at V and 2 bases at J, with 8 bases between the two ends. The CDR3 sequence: CASRRTTYEQYF. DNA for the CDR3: TGTGCCAGCAGGAGGACTACCTACGAGCAGTACTTC.

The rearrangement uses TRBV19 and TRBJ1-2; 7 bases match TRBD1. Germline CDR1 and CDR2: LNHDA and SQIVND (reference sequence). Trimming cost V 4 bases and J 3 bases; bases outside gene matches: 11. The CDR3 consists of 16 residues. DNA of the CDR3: TGTGCCAGTAGTACCTGGGGACAGTCAAGGGACTATGGCTACACCTTC. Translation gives CASSTWGQSRDYGYTF.

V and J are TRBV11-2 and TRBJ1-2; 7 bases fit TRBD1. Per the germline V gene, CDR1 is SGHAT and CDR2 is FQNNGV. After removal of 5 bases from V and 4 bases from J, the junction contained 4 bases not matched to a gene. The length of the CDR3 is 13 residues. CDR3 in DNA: TGTGCCAGCAGCGGACAGGTCATCTATGGCTACACCTTC. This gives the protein CASSGQVIYGYTF. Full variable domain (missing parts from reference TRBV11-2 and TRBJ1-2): EAGVAQSPRYKIIEKRQSVAFWCNPISGHATLYWYQQILGQGPKLLIQFQNNGVVDDSQLPKDRFSAERLKGVDSTLKIQPAKLEDSAVYLCASSGQVIYGYTFGSGTRLTVV.

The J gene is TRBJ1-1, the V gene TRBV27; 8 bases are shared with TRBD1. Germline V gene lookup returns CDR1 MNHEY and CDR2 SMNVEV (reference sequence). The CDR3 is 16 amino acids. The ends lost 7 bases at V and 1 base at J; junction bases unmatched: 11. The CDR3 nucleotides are TGTGCCAGCACTATCAACCCTGGACAGGGGAACACTGAAGCTTTCTTT. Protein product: CASTINPGQGNTEAFF.

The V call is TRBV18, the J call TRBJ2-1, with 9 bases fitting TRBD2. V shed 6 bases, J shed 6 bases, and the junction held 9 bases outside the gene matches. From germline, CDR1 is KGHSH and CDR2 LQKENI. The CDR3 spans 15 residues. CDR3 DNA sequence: TGTGCCAGCTCGACAATTAGCGGGAGATCCAATGAGCAGTTCTTC. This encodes CASSTISGRSNEQFF.

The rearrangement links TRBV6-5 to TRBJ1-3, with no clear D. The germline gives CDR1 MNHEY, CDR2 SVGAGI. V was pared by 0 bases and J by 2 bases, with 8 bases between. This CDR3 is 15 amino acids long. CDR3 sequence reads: CASSYSPPTGNTIYF. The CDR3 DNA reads TGTGCCAGCAGTTACTCACCCCCTACTGGAAACACCATATATTTT.

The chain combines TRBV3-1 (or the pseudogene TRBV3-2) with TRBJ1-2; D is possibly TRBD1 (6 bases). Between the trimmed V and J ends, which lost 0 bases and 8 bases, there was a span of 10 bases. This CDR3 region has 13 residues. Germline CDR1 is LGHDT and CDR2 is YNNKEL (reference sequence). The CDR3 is CASSQEGQRGYTF. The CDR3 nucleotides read TGTGCCAGCAGCCAAGAAGGACAGAGGGGCTACACCTTC.

CDR3 region: CASSLAVGVAGKYEQYV. DNA of the CDR3: TGTGCCAGCAGCTTAGCGGTCGGGGTAGCGGGAAAGTACGAGCAGTACGTC. The V gene is TRBV7-2, the J gene TRBJ2-7, with TRBD2 identical over 8 bases. Germline CDR1 and CDR2: SGHTA and FQGNSA. This CDR3 is 17 amino acids long. V lost 0 bases, J lost 4 bases, and 11 bases stayed unmatched.

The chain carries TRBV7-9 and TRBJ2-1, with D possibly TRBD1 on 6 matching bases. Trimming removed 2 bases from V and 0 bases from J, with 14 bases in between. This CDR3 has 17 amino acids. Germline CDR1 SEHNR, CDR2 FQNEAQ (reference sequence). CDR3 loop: CASSLRRQESSYNEQFF. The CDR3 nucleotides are TGTGCCAGCAGCTTAAGGCGACAGGAAAGCTCCTACAATGAGCAGTTCTTC.

The chain's CDR3 is CASSGMLYSGYTF. DNA of the CDR3: TGTGCCAGCAGTGGGATGCTTTACAGTGGCTACACCTTC. This chain uses TRBV2 with TRBJ1-2; unclear D gene. Deletions cut 4 bases from V and 7 bases from J, with 13 bases between. CDR1 and CDR2 (germline): SNHLY, FYNNEI. This CDR3 spans 13 amino acids.

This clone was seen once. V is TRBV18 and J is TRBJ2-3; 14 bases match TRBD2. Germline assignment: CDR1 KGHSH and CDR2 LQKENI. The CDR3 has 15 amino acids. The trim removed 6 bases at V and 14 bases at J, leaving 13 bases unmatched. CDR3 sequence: CASSPWTSGGSGRYF. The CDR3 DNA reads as TGTGCCAGCTCGCCGTGGACTAGCGGGGGGTCCGGAAGGTATTTT.

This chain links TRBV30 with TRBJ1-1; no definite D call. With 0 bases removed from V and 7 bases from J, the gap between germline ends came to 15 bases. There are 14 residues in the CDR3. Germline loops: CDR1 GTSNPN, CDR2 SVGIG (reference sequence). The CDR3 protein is CAWSVRRRPLEAFF. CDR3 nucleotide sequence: TGTGCCTGGAGTGTACGGAGGAGGCCTCTTGAAGCTTTCTTT.

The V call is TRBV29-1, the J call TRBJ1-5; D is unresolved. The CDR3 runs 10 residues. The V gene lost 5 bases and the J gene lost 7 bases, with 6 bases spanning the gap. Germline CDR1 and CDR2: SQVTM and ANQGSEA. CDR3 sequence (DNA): TGCAGCGTTCTTGTCCAGCCCCAGCATTTT. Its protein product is CSVLVQPQHF.

The CDR3 reads CASSFRTSGAYNEQFF. For the CDR3, the DNA is TGTGCCAGCAGCTTCAGGACTAGCGGGGCCTACAATGAGCAGTTCTTC. The chain has TRBV7-9 and TRBJ2-1, with TRBD2 matching 12 bases. Germline V gene data show CDR1 as SEHNR and CDR2 as FQNEAQ (reference sequence). This CDR3 contains 16 residues. After removal of 3 bases from V and 2 bases from J, the junction contained 2 bases not matched to a gene.

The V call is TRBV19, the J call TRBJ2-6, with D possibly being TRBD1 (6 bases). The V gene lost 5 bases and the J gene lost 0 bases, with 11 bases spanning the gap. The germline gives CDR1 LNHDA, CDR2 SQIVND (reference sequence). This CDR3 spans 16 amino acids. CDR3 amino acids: CASSHGQSSGANVLTF. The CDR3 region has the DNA TGTGCCAGTAGTCACGGACAGAGCTCTGGGGCCAACGTCCTGACTTTC.